This T cell receptor (beta chain) was sequenced in a study of T cells in Graves' hyperthyroidism and ophthalmopathy. TCR beta CDR3 region amplification was performed from RNA transcripts. Primed by the HTBI set, a first-round RT-PCR was run on the TCR CDR3. TCRdb ran MiXCR on the multiplex PCR reads and lists one entry per CDR3 protein. The sample contains about 400,000 distinct CDR3 sequences, 11% to 15% of which appear only once. This clonotype was seen many times. Thyroid ultrasound and orbital computed tomography, with clinical symptoms and serum thyroxine and TRAb, informed diagnoses. Germline-derived CDR1 and CDR2 are DFQATT and SNEGSKA (reference sequence). Deletions cut 5 bases from V and 0 bases from J, with 14 bases between. This CDR3 contains 15 residues.

The sample was blood. The receptor comes from a man aged 45 to 65 with Graves' ophthalmopathy. The chain combines TRBV20-1 with TRBJ2-1; maybe TRBD1 (6 bases). This CDR3 is CSARGGPNSYNEQFF. The CDR3 DNA sequence: TGCAGTGCTCGAGGGGGACCGAACTCCTACAATGAGCAGTTCTTC.